One and the same sample provided the 2 T cell receptor beta chains below, sequenced in a study of tumor-infiltrating lymphocytes in oesophageal squamous cell carcinoma. TCRdb analysed the PCR reads with MiXCR anew, one entry per CDR3 protein. The repertoire holds about 20,000 distinct CDR3 sequences, with 40% to 45% as singletons. Input material: normal esophageal tissue next to the tumor. These TCRs come from a male donor with esophageal squamous cell carcinoma.

Comments on this clonotype: Compared with germline, one end of the junction differs, possibly owing to a read error. The gene calls are TRBV7-3 and TRBJ2-1; the D gene is possibly TRBD1 (6 bases). The J call may not be correct, given that the DNA end is closer to TRBJ2-5. Germline CDR1 SGHTA, CDR2 FQGTGA. The CDR3 runs 13 residues. The CDR3 is CAGSIQGSETQYF. Here the CDR3 DNA reads TGTGCCGGCAGCATACAGGGTTCGGAGACCCAGTACTTC.

The gene calls are TRBV28 and TRBJ1-6; the D is unclear. V was cut by 5 bases and J by 5 bases, with 4 bases left in between. The CDR3 sequence is 12 residues long. Germline V gives CDR1 MDHEN, CDR2 SYDVKM. The CDR3 reads CASSQNNSPLHF. The DNA for the CDR3 is TGTGCCAGCAGTCAAAATAATTCACCCCTCCACTTT.